This entry concerns a single T cell receptor beta chain. The CDR3 consists of 14 residues. Germline CDR1 reads SGHNT; CDR2 reads YYREEE (reference sequence). With 3 bases removed from V and 2 bases from J, the gap between germline ends came to 11 bases. The sample comes from a study of blood T cell repertoires in COVID-19. The method was immunoSEQ multiplex PCR; TCRdb's version includes in-frame clones alone and lacks a portion of them. The sample yields over 200,000 clones, around nine tenths seen once. This rearrangement joins TRBV5-4 to TRBJ1-2, with a weak D call TRBD1 (6 bases). Sequencing input: PBMCs or T cells enriched from blood (not recorded which). The source of this sequence is a woman aged 30 to 39 who had been exposed to COVID-19. In nucleotides, the CDR3 is TGTGCCAGCAGCTCACCGACAGGAAACTATGGCTACACCTTC. Its translation is CASSSPTGNYGYTF.